One TCR beta chain is described in this entry. This sample also contains other DNA sequences that code for the same CDR3. Germline values: CDR1 SGHNT, CDR2 YYREEE (reference sequence). The ends were cut back, 2 bases at V and 2 bases at J, with 8 bases in the middle. This CDR3 spans 13 amino acids. Naive CD8 cells were CD45RO-negative, positively selected for CCR7, excluding terminally differentiated effector memory CD45RA+ cells. This sample stems from a study of shared clonotypes between healthy human individuals. Study-level background: Donors were a couple of women and a few men aged 18 to 49.

The method was immunoSEQ multiplex PCR; TCRdb's version includes in-frame clones alone and lacks a portion of them. The sample has about 820,000 clones, about 92% seen once. The receptor comes from a man in his thirties or forties in good health. Sequenced input: naive CD8+ T cells sorted from blood. The chain uses TRBV5-4 and TRBJ2-7; D remains ambiguous. Here the CDR3 DNA reads TGTGCCAGCAGCTTAGACTCCCCCTACGAGCAGTACTTC. Translation gives CASSLDSPYEQYF.